A single sample gave rise to the 11 T cell receptor beta chains below, sequenced in a study of shared clonotypes between healthy human individuals. Sequencing used immunoSEQ multiplex PCR; TCRdb keeps in-frame clones, though not all of them. Among more than 850,000 clones, around 78% were seen once, and the ten largest hold 0.5% to 0.6%. The material sequenced was memory CD4+ T cells from PBMCs. Specified subset: CD45RA-negative fraction. All receptors come from a man between 18 and 35 years old in good health. Some clones in this sample may be carry-over from other donors' samples.

The chain links TRBV4-2 to TRBJ2-1; 11 nucleotides line up with TRBD2. The V gene's germline CDR1 is LGHNA and CDR2 YNFKEQ. J gave up 2 bases and V 0 bases, and 3 bases lay outside the gene matches. The CDR3 runs to 17 residues. DNA for the CDR3: TGTGCCAGCAGCCAAGATTTGACTAGCGGGACCTACAATGAGCAGTTCTTC. It codes for CASSQDLTSGTYNEQFF.

This sequence joins TRBV9 and TRBJ2-4; 9 bases are a match to TRBD2. The CDR3 runs to 14 residues. The V segment lost 0 bases and the J segment 8 bases; nucleotides outside the gene matches: 3. Germline V CDR1 and CDR2: SGDLS, YYNGEE. The CDR3 nucleotides are TGTGCCAGCAGCGTAGGTACTAGCGGGTACATTCAGTACTTC. Its translation is CASSVGTSGYIQYF.

The chain joins TRBV9 to TRBJ2-7, with unresolved D. This CDR3 comprises 15 residues. Germline loops: CDR1 SGDLS, CDR2 YYNGEE. V was shortened by 0 bases and J by 4 bases, with 14 bases between the two germline ends. The CDR3 here is CASSVAPRAAYEQYF. Written as DNA, the CDR3 is TGTGCCAGCAGCGTAGCTCCCCGGGCCGCTTACGAGCAGTACTTC.

V gene TRBV7-8 combines with J gene TRBJ2-5; 8 bases agree with TRBD1. The CDR3 loop spans 14 amino acids. V lost 6 bases and J lost 0; bases outside the gene matches: 3. CDR1 is SGHVS, CDR2 FQNEAQ, per germline. The CDR3 sequence is CASSRTGNQETQYF. The CDR3, as DNA: TGTGCCAGCAGTCGGACAGGGAACCAAGAGACCCAGTACTTC. Full variable domain (remainder filled in from reference TRBV7-8 and TRBJ2-5): GAGVSQSPRYKVAKRGQDVALRCDPISGHVSLFWYQQALGQGPEFLTYFQNEAQLDKSGLPSDRFFAERPEGSVSTLKIQRTQQEDSAVYLCASSRTGNQETQYFGPGTRLLVL.

This chain uses TRBV19 with TRBJ2-4; 7 bases fit TRBD2. Germline V lookup: CDR1 LNHDA, CDR2 SQIVND (reference sequence). This CDR3 spans 16 amino acids. V lost 3 bases and J lost 3; bases outside the gene matches: 8. CDR3 in amino acids: CASSILEGRGKNIQYF. The CDR3 bases are TGTGCCAGTAGTATTCTGGAGGGGAGGGGCAAAAACATTCAGTACTTC.

The chain employs TRBV28 and TRBJ2-7; tentative D call: TRBD1 (6 bases). Germline lookup yields CDR1 MDHEN and CDR2 SYDVKM. The V gene lost 6 bases and the J gene lost 2 bases, with 14 bases spanning the gap. The CDR3 sequence is 14 residues long. The CDR3 sequence: CASSKPRGAYEQYF. The CDR3 nucleotides read TGTGCCAGCAGCAAACCCAGGGGCGCCTACGAGCAGTACTTC.

The CDR3 sequence is CAISRTSGKGVNEQFF. The CDR3 DNA is TGTGCCATCAGTCGGACTAGCGGGAAGGGTGTCAATGAGCAGTTCTTC. The V call is TRBV10-3, the J call TRBJ2-1, with 12 bases identical to TRBD2. This CDR3 has 16 residues. Germline-derived CDR1 and CDR2 are ENHRY and SYGVKD. V shed 5 bases and J 6 bases; nucleotides not matched to a gene: 8.

In this sample, this clone turned up a few times. J is TRBJ2-7 and V is TRBV5-1; 9 bases align to TRBD2. From germline, CDR1 is SGHRS and CDR2 YFSETQ. Unmatched junction bases numbered 8, after V lost 1 base and J lost 6 bases. This CDR3 spans 15 amino acids. CDR3 sequence (DNA): TGCGCCAGCAGCTTGCAGGCGGGAGGGCTGGCCGAGCAGTACTTC. Its protein product is CASSLQAGGLAEQYF.

The chain has TRBV18 and TRBJ1-4; D is possibly TRBD1 (5 bases). Per the germline V gene, CDR1 is KGHSH and CDR2 is LQKENI. V gave up 4 bases and J gave up 7 bases, with 13 bases separating them. The CDR3 extends over 14 amino acids. The CDR3: CASSQAAGFEKLFF. The CDR3 DNA reads TGTGCCAGCTCACAAGCGGCAGGGTTTGAAAAACTGTTTTTT.

In regard to this clone: Other nucleotide sequences from this sample produce the same CDR3. The chain uses TRBV5-1 and TRBJ2-5, with a possible D match to TRBD1 (5 bases). V lost 3 bases and J 1 base, leaving 10 bases between the germline ends. Looked up from germline, CDR1 is SGHRS and CDR2 is YFSETQ. The CDR3 totals 14 residues. For the CDR3, the DNA is TGCGCCAGCAGCTCCCAGGGCACCCAAGAGACCCAGTACTTC. It yields the protein CASSSQGTQETQYF.

This clone showed up just once. The same CDR3 is also encoded by other DNA sequences in this sample. The chain carries TRBV5-1 and TRBJ2-1, with no clear D. Looked up from germline, CDR1 is SGHRS and CDR2 is YFSETQ. V was shortened by 5 bases and J by 2 bases, with 8 bases between the two germline ends. The CDR3 extends over 13 amino acids. CDR3 DNA sequence: TGCGCCAGCAGTACCTCCGCCTACAATGAGCAGTTCTTC. This gives the protein CASSTSAYNEQFF.